Included here is one T cell receptor (beta chain) sequence, with context. The antigen remains unidentified. CDR1 and CDR2 from the germline V gene are MNHEY and SVGAGI. CDR3 length: 13 amino acids. J gave up 6 bases and V 6 bases, and 4 bases lay outside the gene matches. The sample is drawn from a study of Graves' ophthalmopathy and Graves' hyperthyroidism. Study summary: Calling hyperthyroidism stable required that no ophthalmopathy show up within 18 months of follow-up. General study findings and limits: With 65% to 71% sensitivity and approximately 72% specificity, the model predicted ophthalmopathy progression.

Certain patients were not enrolled. These were patients with other autoimmune diseases, uncontrolled infections, pregnancy or lactation. As diagnostic evidence, clinical symptoms, serum thyroxine, TRAb, thyroid ultrasound and orbital computed tomography were relied upon. Investigators amplified TCR beta CDR3 regions from RNA transcripts. An opening RT-PCR round employed HTBI primers and preceded a second-round multiplex PCR. TCRdb reprocessed the multiplex PCR reads via MiXCR and lists one record per CDR3 protein. The table lists 500,000 to 700,000 distinct CDR3 sequences, 35% to 45% of them singletons, with about 4% in the top ten.

The chain combines TRBV6-5 with TRBJ2-7, with 11 bases lining up with TRBD2. This TCR derives from an adult man with Graves' hyperthyroidism. Input material: peripheral blood or thyroid tissue (not recorded which). Written as DNA, the CDR3 is TGTGCCAGCAGGGATAGCGGGAGGGTCGAGCAGTACTTC. It encodes CASRDSGRVEQYF.